This T cell receptor beta chain was identified in a study of pediatric ulcerative colitis. Study-wide results and limits: All ulcerative colitis patients, but no controls, carried two rectal clonotypes.

This CDR3 is built from 14 residues. Deletions cut 7 bases from V and 6 bases from J, with 18 bases between. The germline CDR1 and CDR2 sequences are SEHNR and FQNEAQ (reference sequence). Remarks on this clone: No antigen is known for it.

The assay was run at survey level. TCRdb's table, derived via immunoSEQ multiplex PCR, lists solely in-frame clones and lacks some. The sample yields about 5,800 clones, roughly nine tenths seen once. The material sequenced was blood. The receptor comes from a girl between 5 and 17 years old who was a control in a study of pediatric ulcerative colitis. The genes are TRBV7-9 and TRBJ1-2, with D possibly being TRBD1 (6 bases). CDR3 coding DNA: TGTGCCAGCACCACTACGGGGGGCGGCAATGGCTACACCTTC. It specifies CASTTTGGGNGYTF. The full variable domain, in which reference TRBV7-9 and TRBJ1-2 provide the parts outside the CDR3, is DTGVSQNPRHKITKRGQNVTFRCDPISEHNRLYWYRQTLGQGPEFLTYFQNEAQLEKSRLLSDRFSAERPKGSFSTLEIQRTEQGDSAMYLCASTTTGGGNGYTFGSGTRLTVV.